Following are 16 T cell receptor beta chains from one sample sequenced in a study of shared clonotypes between healthy human individuals (dated by TCRdb to 2019 to 2021). Library prep was done by the immunoSEQ multiplex PCR assay. Sourced from immuneACCESS, this table was stored by TCRdb with only in-frame sequences that have V and J called. A share of the clones is absent; for the studies checked, an unresolved V gene accounts for under half, and the remainder has no known explanation. The sample data list approximately 250,000 clones, and about 69% of these were observed just once. The leading ten clones occupy 11% of the sample. The sample consisted of memory CD4+ T cells sorted from blood. This sample's cell subset or site label indicates: CD45RA-negative fraction. The receptors come from a man aged 30 to 39 in good health.

This clone appeared a few times. The genes are TRBV2 and TRBJ2-3, with 7 bases matching TRBD1. Germline CDR1 is SNHLY and CDR2 is FYNNEI. V lost 6 bases, J lost 4 bases, and 7 bases stayed unmatched. The CDR3 runs to 14 residues. CDR3 sequence reads: CASSIQGFPDTQYF. Written as DNA, the CDR3 is TGTGCCAGCAGCATACAGGGGTTCCCAGATACGCAGTATTTT.

Many counts were recorded for this clone. The rearrangement uses TRBV6-5 and TRBJ2-2, with D perhaps matching TRBD2 (5 bases). Germline V gives CDR1 MNHEY, CDR2 SVGAGI. Trimming cost V 6 bases and J 8 bases, with 19 bases left between them. CDR3 length equals 15 residues. The CDR3 sequence is CASSHRAGGRGELFF. The CDR3 region has the DNA TGTGCCAGCAGCCATCGGGCGGGCGGAAGGGGGGAGCTGTTTTTT.

The sample holds one count of this clone. This sequence joins TRBV29-1 and TRBJ2-3; tentatively, D is TRBD1 (5 bases). Looked up from germline, CDR1 is SQVTM and CDR2 is ANQGSEA. This CDR3 is 13 amino acids long. Deletions cut 7 bases from V and 5 bases from J, with 16 bases between. Here the CDR3 reads CSARDRRGDTQYF. The CDR3 coding sequence is TGCAGCGCTAGAGACAGACGCGGAGATACGCAGTATTTT.

V and J are TRBV10-1 and TRBJ2-1, with D uncertain. In germline, CDR1 is WNHNN, CDR2 SYGVQD (reference sequence). The germline V and J ends were trimmed by 0 bases and 15 bases, with 9 bases remaining between them. This CDR3 is 11 amino acids long. The CDR3 is CASSESRKMFF. CDR3 sequence (DNA): TGCGCCAGCAGTGAGTCGAGGAAAATGTTCTTC.

The table lists this clone with many counts. V usage is TRBV2 and J usage is TRBJ2-5; no definite D call. This CDR3 is 12 amino acids long. Germline values: CDR1 SNHLY, CDR2 FYNNEI. V was shortened by 10 bases and J by 2 bases, with 11 bases between the two germline ends. The CDR3 protein is CATSGTQETQYF. CDR3 DNA sequence: TGTGCCACCTCAGGTACACAAGAGACCCAGTACTTC.

The J gene is TRBJ2-7, the V gene TRBV7-9; 7 positions agree with TRBD2. With V trimmed by 8 bases and J by 2 bases, 6 bases remained unmatched. The CDR3 length is 13 residues. Germline lookup yields CDR1 SEHNR and CDR2 FQNEAQ (reference sequence). This chain's CDR3 is CASPNRGAYEQYF. Here the CDR3 DNA reads TGTGCCAGCCCAAACCGGGGGGCCTACGAGCAGTACTTC.

This clone was seen a handful of times. The V call is TRBV11-1, the J call TRBJ2-1, with a weak D call TRBD2 (5 bases). This CDR3 comprises 13 residues. Germline V gives CDR1 SGHAT, CDR2 FQDESV (reference sequence). The ends were cut back, 1 base at V and 8 bases at J, with 9 bases in the middle. CDR3 in amino acids: CASSLGRADEQFF. CDR3 sequence (DNA): TGTGCCAGCAGCTTAGGTCGAGCGGATGAGCAGTTCTTC.

This chain uses TRBV9 with TRBJ2-7, with 7 bases aligning to TRBD1. The CDR3 has 14 amino acids. Per germline, CDR1 SGDLS and CDR2 YYNGEE. J lost 0 bases, V lost 4 bases, and 4 bases had no gene match. The CDR3 loop is CASSPGQNSYEQYF. The CDR3 DNA follows: TGTGCCAGCAGCCCGGGACAGAACTCCTACGAGCAGTACTTC.

The chain combines TRBV18 with TRBJ2-7; possibly TRBD2 for D (5 bases). From germline, CDR1 is KGHSH and CDR2 LQKENI. The CDR3 spans 14 residues. V shed 3 bases and J shed 2 bases, with 11 bases lying between them. This CDR3 is CASSPGWRAYEQYF. The CDR3 DNA reads TGTGCCAGCTCACCGGGTTGGCGGGCCTACGAGCAGTACTTC. The entire variable domain, with the rest obtained from reference TRBV18 and TRBJ2-7, is as follows: NAGVMQNPRHLVRRRGQEARLRCSPMKGHSHVYWYRQLPEEGLKFMVYLQKENIIDESGMPKERFSAEFPKEGPSILRIQQVVRGDSAAYFCASSPGWRAYEQYFGPGTRLTVT.

The chain is built from TRBV28 and TRBJ2-1, with TRBD1 identical over 7 bases. V was clipped by 5 bases and J by 10 bases; unmatched bases: 8. The CDR3 has 13 residues. CDR1 MDHEN and CDR2 SYDVKM come from the germline V gene. CDR3 loop: CASSTRQGWEQFF. Here the CDR3 DNA reads TGTGCCAGCAGTACCAGACAGGGCTGGGAGCAGTTCTTC.

CDR3 loop: CASSRQQNTEAFF. DNA for the CDR3: TGTGCCAGCAGCAGACAGCAGAACACTGAAGCTTTCTTT. V usage is TRBV7-9 and J usage is TRBJ1-1, with D perhaps matching TRBD1 (5 bases). V was trimmed by 5 bases and J by 1 base, leaving 8 bases between them. This CDR3 has 13 amino acids. The germline gives CDR1 SEHNR, CDR2 FQNEAQ (reference sequence).

The V and J genes are TRBV7-2 and TRBJ1-1; D may be TRBD1 (5 bases). Trimming stripped 5 bases from V and 0 bases from J, with 10 bases between. Germline V CDR1 and CDR2: SGHTA, FQGNSA. CDR3 size: 14 residues. The CDR3 protein is CASSRGVVNTEAFF. DNA for the CDR3: TGTGCCAGCAGCCGAGGGGTCGTGAACACTGAAGCTTTCTTT.

This sequence joins TRBV6-5 and TRBJ1-1, with D unresolved. CDR1 is MNHEY, CDR2 SVGAGI, per germline. The CDR3 length is 11 residues. Deletions cut 8 bases from V and 1 base from J, with 5 bases between. The CDR3 here is CASLRNTEAFF. The DNA for the CDR3 is TGTGCCAGCCTAAGGAACACTGAAGCTTTCTTT.

This chain joins TRBV18 and TRBJ2-2, with D hard to call. Germline values: CDR1 KGHSH, CDR2 LQKENI. The CDR3 contains 14 residues. V lost 2 bases, J lost 1 base, and 5 bases lay in between. DNA for the CDR3: TGTGCCAGCTCACCAGTCAGGAACACCGGGGAGCTGTTTTTT. Translation: CASSPVRNTGELFF.

CDR3 DNA: TGTGCCAGCAGTTTCGGGACTTCGGAGACCCAGTACTTC. This codes for CASSFGTSETQYF. J is TRBJ2-5 and V is TRBV28; TRBD2 might be the D (6 bases). V was pared by 3 bases and J by 5 bases, with 10 bases between. Germline V CDR1 and CDR2: MDHEN, SYDVKM. The CDR3 consists of 13 residues. Using reference TRBV28 and TRBJ2-5 for the parts outside the CDR3, the full variable domain is DVKVTQSSRYLVKRTGEKVFLECVQDMDHENMFWYRQDPGLGLRLIYFSYDVKMKEKGDIPEGYSVSREKKERFSLILESASTNQTSMYLCASSFGTSETQYFGPGTRLLVL.

The rearrangement uses TRBV11-2 and TRBJ1-2, with D unresolved. Trimming left V 8 bases short and J 8 bases short, with 6 bases between. The CDR3 has 9 amino acids. Germline loops: CDR1 SGHAT, CDR2 FQNNGV. The CDR3 spells CASPGGYTF. The CDR3 region has the DNA TGTGCCAGCCCCGGGGGCTACACCTTC.